This T cell receptor (beta chain) was sequenced for a study of cytomegalovirus exposure and HLA in healthy donors. V lost 3 bases, J lost 1 base, and 15 bases lay in between. The CDR3 consists of 16 residues. Germline values: CDR1 SGHRS, CDR2 YFSETQ. Data came from immunoSEQ multiplex PCR; TCRdb stores just in-frame clones and leaves some out. This sample has about 280,000 clones; 80% to 90% occur once, and the top ten carry approximately 1%. The sample was PBMCs. The TCR was taken from a woman aged 18 to 35 in good health and CMV-seronegative. The J gene is TRBJ2-3, the V gene TRBV5-1, with a weak D call TRBD1 (6 bases). The CDR3 loop reads CASSSYLQGGTDTQYF. CDR3 nucleotides: TGCGCCAGCAGCTCCTACCTACAGGGAGGCACAGATACGCAGTATTTT.